This T cell receptor (beta chain) comes out of a study of blood T cell repertoires in COVID-19. Study details: Sources were T cells, B-cell-depleted T cells, or PBMCs; the material itself was cDNA or gDNA.

V was pared by 5 bases and J by 8 bases, with 18 bases between. CDR3 size: 14 residues. The germline V gene has CDR1 MDHEN and CDR2 SYDVKM. How the authors handled the data: Quantification of nucleated cells was approximated via reference gene primer amplification. Some clones are missing from TCRdb's copy, which holds only in-frame ones; the method was immunoSEQ multiplex PCR. The V and J calls and the clone size are those of that table, but D and trimming were determined from the DNA. The profile covers under 350,000 clones, with 80% to 90% appearing a single time and roughly 4.2% taken by the ten largest. The cohort comprised adults aged about 18 to 100 years residing in some 24 US areas.

Sequences were obtained from PBMCs or T cells enriched from blood (not recorded which). This clonotype was obtained from a woman between 40 and 50 years old with acute COVID-19. The chain carries TRBV28 and TRBJ1-2; D gene ambiguous. The CDR3 here is CASSQLGRLRGYTF. The CDR3 DNA reads as TGTGCCAGCAGTCAGTTGGGCAGGTTGCGCGGCTACACCTTC.